These 27 T cell receptor beta chains came from one sample sequenced in a study of T cell responses to AZD1222 COVID-19 vaccine. Some clones are missing from TCRdb's copy, which holds only in-frame ones; the method was immunoSEQ multiplex PCR. This sample has 150,000 or so clones, with about 92% found just once. The sequences come from peripheral blood, collected 28 days after the second AZD1222 dose. These receptor sequences come from an adult who received the AZD1222 COVID-19 vaccine.

The chain combines TRBV2 with TRBJ1-1; no definite D call. The CDR3 consists of 12 residues. The ends were cut back, 4 bases at V and 4 bases at J, with 7 bases in the middle. CDR1 is SNHLY, CDR2 FYNNEI, per germline. CDR3 amino acids: CASSVSRTEAFF. The CDR3 region has the DNA TGTGCCAGCAGTGTCAGTCGCACTGAAGCTTTCTTT. The variable domain in full, with the rest retrieved from reference TRBV2 and TRBJ1-1, is EPEVTQTPSHQVTQMGQEVILRCVPISNHLYFYWYRQILGQKVEFLVSFYNNEISEKSEIFDDQFSVERPDGSNFTLKIRSTKLEDSAMYFCASSVSRTEAFFGQGTRLTVV.

The CDR3 protein is CASSDPGTSYEQYF. DNA of the CDR3: TGTGCCAGCAGTGACCCCGGGACTTCCTACGAGCAGTACTTC. V and J are TRBV6-1 and TRBJ2-7, with D tentatively TRBD2 (6 bases). The CDR3 has 14 residues. Germline loops: CDR1 MNHNS, CDR2 SASEGT. V was cut by 3 bases and J by 1 base, with 10 bases left in between.

The chain couples TRBV7-3 to TRBJ2-2, with D possibly being TRBD2 (5 bases). The CDR3 contains 14 residues. Trimming pared 5 bases from V and 7 bases from J, leaving 14 bases between. Germline assignment: CDR1 SGHTA and CDR2 FQGTGA. The CDR3 region has the DNA TGTGCCAGCAGCCTCACTAGTTCAGTCGGGGAGCTGTTTTTT. Its translation: CASSLTSSVGELFF.

V usage is TRBV4-1 and J usage is TRBJ2-1, with TRBD2 matching over 9 bases. CDR3 length: 16 amino acids. Germline CDR1 and CDR2: MGHRA and YSYEKL. The V segment lost 0 bases and the J segment 8 bases; nucleotides outside the gene matches: 8. CDR3 protein: CASSQDSLAGRYEQFF. CDR3 nucleotide sequence: TGCGCCAGCAGCCAAGATAGTCTAGCGGGACGGTATGAGCAGTTCTTC.

This clone showed up just once. The genes are TRBV4-1 and TRBJ1-1; TRBD1 matches 7 bases. Germline loops: CDR1 MGHRA, CDR2 YSYEKL. CDR3 size: 13 residues. V was clipped by 2 bases and J by 3 bases; unmatched bases: 0. The CDR3 reads CASSQTGDTEAFF. As DNA, the CDR3 is TGCGCCAGCAGCCAAACAGGGGACACTGAAGCTTTCTTT.

The count of this clone is one. The V gene is TRBV9, the J gene TRBJ1-2; perhaps TRBD1 as D (5 bases). Germline assignment: CDR1 SGDLS and CDR2 YYNGEE. The CDR3 contains 16 residues. The V end was cut by 0 bases, the J end by 4 bases, with 16 bases between. CDR3 sequence reads: CASSVADSEFGYGYTF. Here the CDR3 DNA reads TGTGCCAGCAGCGTAGCAGACAGCGAATTTGGCTATGGCTACACCTTC.

The V call is TRBV9, the J call TRBJ2-2; unclear D gene. The CDR3 totals 12 residues. The ends were cut back, 1 base at V and 4 bases at J, with 2 bases in the middle. Germline V CDR1 and CDR2: SGDLS, YYNGEE. The CDR3 DNA reads as TGTGCCAGCAGCGTAATCACCGGGGAGCTGTTTTTT. Protein product: CASSVITGELFF.

This clone was counted only a few times. The chain uses TRBV4-2 and TRBJ1-2, with 7 bases that match TRBD1. V shed 3 bases and J 2 bases; nucleotides not matched to a gene: 12. This CDR3 is 17 amino acids long. Germline-derived CDR1 and CDR2 are LGHNA and YNFKEQ. The CDR3 DNA reads as TGTGCCAGCAGCCATCCCTTCCGGGACAGAAGGAACTATGGCTACACCTTC. Translated: CASSHPFRDRRNYGYTF.

The V and J genes are TRBV28 and TRBJ2-2; 9 bases are a match to TRBD2. The length of the CDR3 is 17 residues. J was trimmed by 2 bases and V by 3 bases; bases with no gene match: 7. CDR1 and CDR2 (germline): MDHEN, SYDVKM. The CDR3 sequence: CASSFPGLADNTGELFF. Written as DNA, the CDR3 is TGTGCCAGCAGTTTCCCGGGACTAGCAGATAACACCGGGGAGCTGTTTTTT. The full variable domain, completed using reference TRBV28 and TRBJ2-2, is DVKVTQSSRYLVKRTGEKVFLECVQDMDHENMFWYRQDPGLGLRLIYFSYDVKMKEKGDIPEGYSVSREKKERFSLILESASTNQTSMYLCASSFPGLADNTGELFFGEGSRLTVL.

This clone was seen only once. The sample contains more than one DNA sequence encoding this CDR3. The rearrangement links TRBV19 to TRBJ2-3; D unclear. Germline-derived CDR1 and CDR2 are LNHDA and SQIVND (reference sequence). The CDR3 is 13 residues long. The germline V and J ends were trimmed by 2 bases and 2 bases, with 5 bases remaining between them. In DNA, the CDR3 is TGTGCCAGTAGTATACAGATCACAGATACGCAGTATTTT. This sequence encodes CASSIQITDTQYF.

V and J are TRBV5-8 and TRBJ1-1, with TRBD1 matching 8 bases. CDR3 length equals 14 residues. CDR1 and CDR2 (germline): SGHTS, YDEGEE. The J segment lost 4 bases and the V segment lost 4 bases, leaving 6 bases of the junction unmatched. CDR3 coding DNA: TGTGCCAGCAGCAAGGACAGGGTGGGCACTGAAGCTTTCTTT. The encoded protein is CASSKDRVGTEAFF.

The gene calls are TRBV15 and TRBJ2-1; possible D gene TRBD2, 6 bases. The CDR3 length is 17 residues. V lost 1 base to trimming and J lost 3 bases, with 16 bases between them. Per germline, CDR1 LNHNV and CDR2 YYDKDF (reference sequence). CDR3 DNA sequence: TGTGCCACCAGCAGAGGCGGTGCGGGAACCCACTACAATGAGCAGTTCTTC. Amino acid sequence: CATSRGGAGTHYNEQFF.

The chain combines TRBV7-6 with TRBJ1-1; TRBD1 aligns across 9 bases. Germline V gene data show CDR1 as SGHVS and CDR2 as FNYEAQ. The ends lost 5 bases at V and 0 bases at J; junction bases unmatched: 10. This CDR3 has 17 residues. CDR3 nucleotides: TGTGCCAGCAGCCTAGGTACAGGGGGCAATCTGAACACTGAAGCTTTCTTT. Its translation: CASSLGTGGNLNTEAFF.

The chain couples TRBV12-3 or TRBV12-4 to TRBJ2-3; possible D gene TRBD1, 6 bases. V lost 4 bases, J lost 9 bases, and 11 bases lay in between. This CDR3 spans 12 amino acids. CDR3 sequence reads: CASSSTRGTQYF. DNA for the CDR3: TGTGCCAGCAGTTCTACCAGGGGAACGCAGTATTTT.

A remark on this clone: This specimen includes other DNA sequences encoding the same CDR3. The chain recombines TRBV9 with TRBJ1-1; no clear D gene. The CDR3 is made up of 13 amino acids. The germline V and J ends were trimmed by 0 bases and 2 bases, with 5 bases remaining between them. The germline V gene encodes CDR1 SGDLS and CDR2 YYNGEE. The CDR3: CASSVVSNTEAFF. CDR3 bases: TGTGCCAGCAGCGTAGTTTCTAACACTGAAGCTTTCTTT.

The chain couples TRBV10-3 to TRBJ2-5; D is possibly TRBD1 or TRBD2 (5 bases each). Germline V lookup: CDR1 ENHRY, CDR2 SYGVKD. The CDR3 length is 12 residues. CDR3 DNA sequence: TGTGTCACAATGGGGGAACAAGAGACCCAGTACTTC. Encoded protein: CVTMGEQETQYF.

The rearrangement uses TRBV28 and TRBJ2-2; tentatively, D is TRBD1 (6 bases). The CDR3 totals 15 residues. V lost 8 bases to trimming and J lost 1 base, with 14 bases between them. The germline gives CDR1 MDHEN, CDR2 SYDVKM. The CDR3 DNA reads as TGTGCCAGCGAGGGGGACAAGAAGAACACCGGGGAGCTGTTTTTT. It translates to CASEGDKKNTGELFF.

This rearrangement joins TRBV6-5 to TRBJ1-5; 10 nucleotides match TRBD1. Germline CDR1 reads MNHEY; CDR2 reads SVGAGI. With V trimmed by 10 bases and J by 4 bases, 4 bases remained unmatched. The CDR3 loop spans 13 amino acids. CDR3 loop: CATAGQGNQPQHF. CDR3 DNA: TGTGCCACCGCGGGACAGGGGAATCAGCCCCAGCATTTT.

This chain uses TRBV28 with TRBJ1-1; the D is unclear. The V and J ends lost 2 bases and 5 bases respectively, with 15 bases between them. The germline CDR1 and CDR2 sequences are MDHEN and SYDVKM. This CDR3 is built from 15 residues. DNA for the CDR3: TGTGCCAGCAGTTTAGGAGGGTACGGTTTGACTGAAGCTTTCTTT. It is translated as CASSLGGYGLTEAFF.

The chain joins TRBV5-5 to TRBJ2-7; D is ambiguous. Trimming took off 0 bases at V and 3 bases at J, with 7 bases between the two ends. The CDR3 has 13 amino acids. The germline V gene encodes CDR1 SGHKS and CDR2 YYEKEE (reference sequence). The CDR3 DNA is TGTGCCAGCAGCTTGGGCAGAGACTACGAGCAGTACTTC. Its translation is CASSLGRDYEQYF. The whole variable domain, filled in from reference TRBV5-5 and TRBJ2-7, reads DAGVTQSPTHLIKTRGQQVTLRCSPISGHKSVSWYQQVLGQGPQFIFQYYEKEERGRGNFPDRFSARQFPNYSSELNVNALLLGDSALYLCASSLGRDYEQYFGPGTRLTVT.

The chain is built from TRBV9 and TRBJ2-5, with D uncertain. The CDR3 runs to 16 residues. Germline CDR1 reads SGDLS; CDR2 reads YYNGEE. V was trimmed by 0 bases and J by 1 base, leaving 13 bases between them. The DNA for the CDR3 is TGTGCCAGCAGCGTAGGTGGCCTCCCTGGCCAAGAGACCCAGTACTTC. Amino acids: CASSVGGLPGQETQYF.

This clone occurred a few times. The chain is built from TRBV11-3 and TRBJ1-1; a possible D gene is TRBD1 (5 bases). The germline V gene has CDR1 SGHNT and CDR2 YENEEA. The CDR3 has 14 amino acids. V dropped 5 bases and J dropped 5 bases, with 15 bases sitting between them. The CDR3 coding sequence is TGTGCCAGCAGCCAAGGGTCCTGGGGGACTGAAGCTTTCTTT. It yields the protein CASSQGSWGTEAFF.

The rearrangement uses TRBV28 and TRBJ2-2; TRBD2 matches at 9 bases. Germline CDR1 reads MDHEN; CDR2 reads SYDVKM. V lost 3 bases, J lost 4 bases, and 3 bases stayed unmatched. The CDR3 has 15 amino acids. The CDR3 DNA sequence: TGTGCCAGCAGTTTCAGCGGGAGGACCACCGGGGAGCTGTTTTTT. This codes for CASSFSGRTTGELFF. The full variable domain, completed using reference TRBV28 and TRBJ2-2, is DVKVTQSSRYLVKRTGEKVFLECVQDMDHENMFWYRQDPGLGLRLIYFSYDVKMKEKGDIPEGYSVSREKKERFSLILESASTNQTSMYLCASSFSGRTTGELFFGEGSRLTVL.

The chain joins TRBV18 to TRBJ2-7, with D possibly matching TRBD2 (6 bases). CDR3 length: 14 residues. The V gene's germline CDR1 is KGHSH and CDR2 LQKENI. V gave up 1 base and J gave up 5 bases, with 12 bases separating them. CDR3 sequence (DNA): TGTGCCAGCTCACCACGGGCAGGGAGGAACGAGCAGTACTTC. It translates to CASSPRAGRNEQYF.

The CDR3 DNA follows: TGCGCCAGCAGCCAACCTCGGGGGTCGCGGGGTTTGGCCGGGGAGCTGTTTTTT. Protein sequence: CASSQPRGSRGLAGELFF. This sequence joins TRBV4-1 and TRBJ2-2; tentative D call: TRBD2 (6 bases). V was clipped by 2 bases and J by 6 bases, with 22 bases between them. This CDR3 contains 18 residues. From germline, CDR1 is MGHRA and CDR2 YSYEKL.

This chain links TRBV9 with TRBJ2-7; the D is unclear. Trimming pared 0 bases from V and 6 bases from J, leaving 10 bases between. Looked up from germline, CDR1 is SGDLS and CDR2 is YYNGEE. The CDR3 extends over 13 amino acids. The DNA for the CDR3 is TGTGCCAGCAGCGTAGGGCTACGAGGCGAGCAGTACTTC. It codes for CASSVGLRGEQYF.

The genes are TRBV19 and TRBJ1-1; tentative D call: TRBD1 (5 bases). Germline assignment: CDR1 LNHDA and CDR2 SQIVND (reference sequence). The ends were cut back, 5 bases at V and 3 bases at J, with 13 bases in the middle. The CDR3 totals 14 residues. The CDR3 protein is CASSSSGGYTEAFF. In DNA, the CDR3 is TGTGCCAGTAGTTCGTCGGGGGGTTACACTGAAGCTTTCTTT.